The next 6 T cell receptor beta chains were all read from a single sample in a study of blood T cell repertoires in COVID-19. Libraries were prepared by immunoSEQ multiplex PCR; TCRdb keeps only in-frame clonotypes and omits some of them. The sample has about 220,000 clones; approximately 83% are singletons. The sample was PBMCs or T cells enriched from blood (not recorded which). These receptors all come from a woman aged 55-70 years who had recovered from COVID-19.

This chain uses TRBV5-1 with TRBJ2-1, with 7 nucleotides matching TRBD1. This CDR3 has 17 residues. The J segment lost 3 bases and the V segment lost 0 bases, leaving 9 bases of the junction unmatched. The germline V gene encodes CDR1 SGHRS and CDR2 YFSETQ. The CDR3 reads CASSLVGQPRGYNEQFF. For the CDR3, the DNA is TGCGCCAGCAGCTTGGTGGGACAGCCGAGGGGCTACAATGAGCAGTTCTTC.

The chain is built from TRBV2 and TRBJ2-3; no clear D. Germline CDR1 is SNHLY and CDR2 is FYNNEI. With 3 bases removed from V and 7 bases from J, the gap between germline ends came to 2 bases. The CDR3 is made up of 10 amino acids. CDR3 in DNA: TGTGCCAGCAGTGACTATACGCAGTATTTT. Its protein product is CASSDYTQYF.

This chain uses TRBV27 with TRBJ2-7; 7 nucleotides align to TRBD1. CDR1 is MNHEY, CDR2 SMNVEV, per germline (reference sequence). The length of the CDR3 is 14 residues. Trimming at V came to 5 bases and at J to 2 bases, leaving 6 bases not matched to a gene. CDR3 residues: CASSDDRAAYEQYF. The CDR3 nucleotides read TGTGCCAGCAGTGATGACAGGGCGGCCTACGAGCAGTACTTC.

This clone was counted a few times. The J gene is TRBJ2-7, the V gene TRBV6-2 or TRBV6-3, with TRBD1 matching over 10 bases. The CDR3 length is 14 residues. V shed 6 bases and J 4 bases; nucleotides not matched to a gene: 6. Germline loops: CDR1 MNHEY, CDR2 SVGEGT. CDR3 sequence: CASSRDRGLYEQYF. In nucleotides, the CDR3 is TGTGCCAGCAGCCGCGACAGGGGGCTTTACGAGCAGTACTTC.

The rearrangement links TRBV9 to TRBJ1-1; 7 nucleotides agree with TRBD1. The V segment lost 0 bases and the J segment 7 bases; nucleotides outside the gene matches: 6. CDR1 and CDR2 from the germline V gene are SGDLS and YYNGEE. The CDR3 spans 14 residues. In nucleotides, the CDR3 is TGTGCCAGCAGCGTAGCTACACAGGGGTATGAAGCTTTCTTT. Its translation is CASSVATQGYEAFF. The variable domain in full, completed from reference TRBV9 and TRBJ1-1, reads DSGVTQTPKHLITATGQRVTLRCSPRSGDLSVYWYQQSLDQGLQFLIQYYNGEERAKGNILERFSAQQFPDLHSELNLSSLELGDSALYFCASSVATQGYEAFFGQGTRLTVV.

The gene calls are TRBV6-6 and TRBJ2-7; TRBD2 matches 10 bases. J was trimmed by 3 bases and V by 7 bases; bases with no gene match: 9. Germline CDR1 reads MNHNY; CDR2 reads SVGAGI (reference sequence). The CDR3 has 15 amino acids. This CDR3 reads CASKNPGTSDYEQYF. As DNA, the CDR3 is TGTGCCAGCAAAAACCCCGGGACTAGCGACTACGAGCAGTACTTC.